These 17 T cell receptor beta chains originate from one sample sequenced in a study of CD4+ T cells in melanoma (dated 2022 in TCRdb). Libraries were made using the immunoSEQ multiplex PCR assay. Held by TCRdb, this immuneACCESS table contains in-frame sequences only and omits some clones. Under half of the omission traces to an unresolved V gene where checked; the cause of the rest is unknown. Here the sample has 55,000 or so clones; over 60% occur a single time. The ten largest clones represent around 4.8% of the sample. Sequencing was performed on tumor tissue. The source of these receptors is a human donor with melanoma.

The chain recombines TRBV2 with TRBJ2-3; D is undetermined. This CDR3 region has 15 residues. Germline V lookup: CDR1 SNHLY, CDR2 FYNNEI. V lost 7 bases, J lost 0 bases, and 14 bases lay in between. The CDR3 DNA reads TGTGCCAGCATCACTCGAGTGGAGAGCACAGATACGCAGTATTTT. It specifies CASITRVESTDTQYF.

This chain links TRBV27 with TRBJ1-2; D not resolved. V lost 0 bases and J lost 5, with 4 bases in between. CDR1 is MNHEY and CDR2 is SMNVEV in the germline V gene (reference sequence). CDR3 length: 12 amino acids. CDR3 residues: CASSLSGYGYTF. The CDR3 bases are TGTGCCAGCAGTTTATCCGGATATGGCTACACCTTC.

This clone was seen more than once but under ten times. The chain is built from TRBV7-3 and TRBJ1-6; D uncertain. V lost 2 bases to trimming and J lost 10 bases, with 9 bases between them. The germline CDR1 and CDR2 sequences are SGHTA and FQGTGA. The CDR3 is 13 residues long. The CDR3 DNA reads as TGTGCCAGCAGCTTAGACCAGAGATCACCCCTCCACTTT. This gives the protein CASSLDQRSPLHF.

This clone was observed a few times. The V gene is TRBV11-2, the J gene TRBJ2-1, with 8 bases identical to TRBD2. The V and J ends lost 5 bases and 0 bases, in that order; junction bases with no gene match: 12. Germline loops: CDR1 SGHAT, CDR2 FQNNGV. The CDR3 consists of 18 residues. Here the CDR3 reads CASSPPPGRGDSYNEQFF. In DNA, the CDR3 is TGTGCCAGCAGCCCCCCCCCGGGGCGGGGGGACTCCTACAATGAGCAGTTCTTC.

This clone was seen only a few times. This chain joins TRBV4-1 and TRBJ1-4; maybe TRBD1 (5 bases). Germline values: CDR1 MGHRA, CDR2 YSYEKL. CDR3 length: 15 amino acids. The V gene lost 2 bases and the J gene lost 0 bases, with 7 bases spanning the gap. CDR3 in DNA: TGCGCCAGCAGCCAACCGACAGCAACTAATGAAAAACTGTTTTTT. The encoded protein is CASSQPTATNEKLFF.

This clone was observed once. The chain couples TRBV21-1 to TRBJ2-3. TRBV21-1 is marked as a pseudogene. The CDR3 spans 16 residues. This CDR3 reads CASSKTGAGPQDTQYF. In DNA form, the CDR3 reads TGTGCCAGCAGCAAAACCGGGGCAGGCCCCCAAGATACGCAGTATTTT.

This clone occurred once. V and J are TRBV7-9 and TRBJ2-3, with D hard to call. Germline CDR1 is SEHNR and CDR2 is FQNEAQ (reference sequence). The CDR3 consists of 13 residues. V was pared by 5 bases and J by 1 base, with 7 bases between. The CDR3 bases are TGTGCCAGCAGCCCCTCCGGCACAGATACGCAGTATTTT. Translated: CASSPSGTDTQYF.

This sequence joins TRBV11-2 and TRBJ1-2; 8 bases line up with TRBD1. This CDR3 contains 14 residues. CDR1 and CDR2 (germline): SGHAT, FQNNGV. V was pared by 1 base and J by 8 bases, with 6 bases of the junction left unmatched. Here the CDR3 reads CASSLGTGLVGYTF. CDR3 coding DNA: TGTGCCAGCAGCTTAGGGACAGGGCTCGTGGGCTACACCTTC.

The V call is TRBV2, the J call TRBJ1-2; TRBD1 is a possible D gene (5 bases). The CDR3 sequence is 14 residues long. CDR1 is SNHLY and CDR2 is FYNNEI in the germline V gene. The V gene lost 8 bases and the J gene lost 1 base, with 14 bases spanning the gap. CDR3 protein: CASSGTLVNYGYTF. The CDR3 nucleotides read TGTGCCAGCTCCGGGACGTTGGTTAACTATGGCTACACCTTC.

This clone has just a few counts. The J gene is TRBJ2-1, the V gene TRBV6-5; D assignment may be TRBD1 or TRBD2 (5 bases each). Trimming took 2 bases from V and 5 from J, leaving 16 bases between them. This CDR3 is built from 16 residues. Germline assignment: CDR1 MNHEY and CDR2 SVGAGI. The CDR3 DNA sequence: TGTGCCAGCAGTTACGGTCGGGGCCCAACTAACAATGAGCAGTTCTTC. Translated: CASSYGRGPTNNEQFF.

This rearrangement joins TRBV6-1 to TRBJ2-7, with D possibly matching TRBD2 (5 bases). The CDR3 runs to 13 residues. The V gene lost 6 bases and the J gene lost 5 bases, with 14 bases spanning the gap. Germline lookup yields CDR1 MNHNS and CDR2 SASEGT. The DNA of the CDR3 is TGTGCCAGCAGGCTGCCGGGGTCGGACGAGCAGTACTTC. Its protein is CASRLPGSDEQYF.

The rearrangement joins TRBV14 to TRBJ2-7; TRBD1 matches at 11 bases. V was pared by 4 bases and J by 5 bases, with 7 bases of the junction left unmatched. Germline CDR1 reads SGHDN; CDR2 reads FVKESK. The CDR3 length is 15 residues. CDR3 sequence: CASSRTGTGGNEQYF. Written as DNA, the CDR3 is TGTGCCAGCAGCCGAACCGGGACAGGGGGTAACGAGCAGTACTTC.

CDR3 nucleotide sequence: TGTGCCTCTCAGAACACCGGGGAGCTGTTTTTT. It translates to CASQNTGELFF. V and J are TRBV30 and TRBJ2-2; D remains unclear. Germline assignment: CDR1 GTSNPN and CDR2 SVGIG (reference sequence). There are 11 residues in the CDR3. Trimming shortened V by 7 bases and J by 1 base, and 4 bases separated the two germline ends.

The gene calls are TRBV15 and TRBJ1-4; D is possibly TRBD1 (6 bases). V was shortened by 1 base and J by 6 bases, with 15 bases between the two germline ends. Germline-derived CDR1 and CDR2 are LNHNV and YYDKDF (reference sequence). CDR3 size: 16 residues. CDR3 protein: CATSRVGQGLYEKLFF. The CDR3 DNA sequence: TGTGCCACCAGCAGAGTGGGCCAGGGGCTTTATGAAAAACTGTTTTTT.

The chain couples TRBV7-3 to TRBJ1-5; 7 bases agree with TRBD1. The J segment lost 6 bases and the V segment lost 6 bases, leaving 8 bases of the junction unmatched. CDR1 and CDR2 (germline): SGHTA, FQGTGA. The CDR3 has 14 amino acids. The CDR3 reads CASRPDRAGQPQHF. The CDR3 nucleotides read TGTGCCAGCAGGCCAGACAGGGCAGGTCAGCCCCAGCATTTT.

This clone is judged medium-sized. The chain is built from TRBV4-2 and TRBJ2-2, with D unclear. The CDR3 totals 15 residues. V lost 0 bases, J lost 1 base, and 6 bases lay in between. Germline V gene data show CDR1 as LGHNA and CDR2 as YNFKEQ. This chain's CDR3 is CASSQDGQNTGELFF. The CDR3 coding sequence is TGTGCCAGCAGCCAAGACGGGCAGAACACCGGGGAGCTGTTTTTT.

This clone is medium-sized in the sample. This chain connects TRBV7-8 to TRBJ1-2; TRBD1 is a possible D gene (5 bases). Germline loops: CDR1 SGHVS, CDR2 FQNEAQ. The V gene lost 1 base and the J gene lost 4 bases, with 7 bases spanning the gap. The CDR3 is 13 residues long. The CDR3 loop is CASSLGGIYGYTF. The CDR3 DNA is TGTGCCAGCAGCTTAGGGGGGATCTATGGCTACACCTTC.